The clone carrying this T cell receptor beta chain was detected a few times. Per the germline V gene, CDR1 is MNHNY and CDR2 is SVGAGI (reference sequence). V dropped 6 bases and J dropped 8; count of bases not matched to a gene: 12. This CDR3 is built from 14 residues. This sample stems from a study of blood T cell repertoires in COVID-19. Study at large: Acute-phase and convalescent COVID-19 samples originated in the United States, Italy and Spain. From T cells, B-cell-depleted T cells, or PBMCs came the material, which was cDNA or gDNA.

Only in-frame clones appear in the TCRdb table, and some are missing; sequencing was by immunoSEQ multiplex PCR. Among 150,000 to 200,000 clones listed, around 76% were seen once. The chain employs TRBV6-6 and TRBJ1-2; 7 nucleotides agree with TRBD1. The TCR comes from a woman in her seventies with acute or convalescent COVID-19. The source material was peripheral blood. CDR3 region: CASRGAADREGYTF. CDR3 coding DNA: TGTGCCAGCAGGGGGGCCGCCGACAGGGAGGGCTACACCTTC.